Listed below are T cell receptor beta chains from one sample, sequenced in a study of cytomegalovirus exposure and HLA in healthy donors. Sequencing used immunoSEQ multiplex PCR; TCRdb keeps in-frame clones, though not all of them. The table lists around 190,000 clones, roughly 72% of them singletons. Specimen: PBMCs. The receptors originated from a man aged 30 to 39 in good health and CMV-seronegative. CDR3s include the opening cysteine and the closing phenylalanine or tryptophan. A D gene is named only where the DNA matches it firmly. The size of a clone is reported for some rows only, either as once, few or many, or as a class for expanded clones.

d_gene,v_gene,len,abundance,j_gene,CDR3nt,CDR3aa
.,TRBV9,13,once,TRBJ2-7,TGTGCCAGCAGCGTAGCCGGGAACTACGAGCAGTACTTC,CASSVAGNYEQYF
TRBD1,TRBV5-6,14,.,TRBJ1-6,TGTGCCAGCAGCCGGGACAGGGGGTATTCACCCCTCCACTTT,CASSRDRGYSPLHF
TRBD1,TRBV7-3,15,.,TRBJ2-3,TGTGCCAGCAGTCGGACAGGGGTTGGGACAGATACGCAGTATTTT,CASSRTGVGTDTQYF
TRBD2,TRBV14,14,.,TRBJ2-7,TGTGCCAGCAGCCATGGACTAGCAGCTTACGAGCAGTACTTC,CASSHGLAAYEQYF
.,TRBV5-1,17,.,TRBJ2-5,TGCGCCAGCAGCTTGGAAAACAGGGCTTATTCCCAAGAGACCCAGTACTTC,CASSLENRAYSQETQYF
.,TRBV7-8,16,.,TRBJ2-3,TGTGCCAGCAGCTTCCCGCTGTTAGAGAGGCCAGATACGCAGTATTTT,CASSFPLLERPDTQYF
.,TRBV6-4,15,.,TRBJ2-2,TGTGCCAGCAGTGCGGGTCGATCGAACACCGGGGAGCTGTTTTTT,CASSAGRSNTGELFF
.,TRBV28,14,.,TRBJ2-5,TGTGCCAGCAGATACAGGACTATACAAGAGACCCAGTACTTC,CASRYRTIQETQYF
TRBD2,TRBV27,16,.,TRBJ2-1,TGTGCCAGCAGTCTTGGACTAGCGGGATCCTACAATGAGCAGTTCTTC,CASSLGLAGSYNEQFF
TRBD2,TRBV6-1,15,few,TRBJ2-1,TGTGCCAGCACCTACCGGGGTAGCGGGAGCAATGAGCAGTTCTTC,CASTYRGSGSNEQFF
.,TRBV29-1,13,.,TRBJ1-2,TGCAGCGTTTTGTGGGGGGCTAACTATGGCTACACCTTC,CSVLWGANYGYTF
TRBD2,TRBV11-3,15,once,TRBJ2-1,TGTGCCAGCAGCGTCGGGGCTAGCGGGATCCATGAGCAGTTCTTC,CASSVGASGIHEQFF
TRBD1,TRBV30,14,.,TRBJ1-2,TGTGCCTGGAGTCTCATGGGGACAGGGAATGGCTACACCTTC,CAWSLMGTGNGYTF
TRBD2,TRBV4-2,14,.,TRBJ2-3,TGTGCCAGCAGCCCGGGACTAAACACAGATACGCAGTATTTT,CASSPGLNTDTQYF
.,TRBV4-1,15,.,TRBJ2-7,TGCGCCAGCAGCCCCCTCCGACAGGTATCCTACGAGCAGTACTTC,CASSPLRQVSYEQYF